The rows below give T cell receptor beta chains drawn from one sample of a study of patients and donors after allogeneic stem cell transplantation. Using its own MiXCR run on the RT-PCR reads, TCRdb lists one record per CDR3 protein. The table shows 9,500 to 15,000 distinct CDR3 sequences, with under 30% occurring only once. Sample: blood, either unsorted or a sorted T cell fraction (not recorded which). The receptors originated from a human donor who was either an allogeneic HSCT recipient or a stem cell or donor lymphocyte infusion donor (not recorded which). It is not recorded whose cells these are; they may come from a transplant donor. CDR3s include the opening cysteine and the closing phenylalanine or tryptophan. Fields, in order: V gene, J gene, clone size, D gene, CDR3 DNA, CDR3 protein. The D gene is left open where the match is weak. The size field is filled for only some rows; it gives once, few, many or a size class.

TRBV28,TRBJ2-3,few,TRBD2,TGTGCCAGCAGCTTCCCGGGAGGGCCTAGAGATACGCAGTATTTT,CASSFPGGPRDTQYF
TRBV28,TRBJ2-1,NA,NA,TGTGCCAGCAGTCAAGGCCGGGACCGCTCCTACAATGAGCAGTTCTTC,CASSQGRDRSYNEQFF
TRBV4-3,TRBJ1-1,many,NA,TGCGCCAGCAGCCAAGATTGGGGGAGGACTGAAGCTTTCTTT,CASSQDWGRTEAFF
TRBV5-1,TRBJ1-2,NA,TRBD1,TGCGCCAGCAGCTTTACAGGGGAGAACTATGGCTACACCTTC,CASSFTGENYGYTF
TRBV20-1,TRBJ1-5,NA,NA,TGCAGTGCTGGGGGAGGGGCCGGCAATCAGCCCCAGCATTTT,CSAGGGAGNQPQHF
TRBV27,TRBJ1-5,NA,NA,TGTGCCAGCAGTTTTAAAGGGAACAGGTACAATCAGCCCCAGCATTTT,CASSFKGNRYNQPQHF
TRBV7-2,TRBJ1-1,many,NA,TGTGCCAGCAGCTCGATAACATCTCGGAACACTGAAGCTTTCTTT,CASSSITSRNTEAFF
TRBV18,TRBJ1-4,NA,TRBD1,TGTGCCAGCTCACGAGACCAGCAGGGGGCGAATGAAAAACTGTTTTTT,CASSRDQQGANEKLFF
TRBV9,TRBJ2-7,once,NA,TGTGCCAGCAGCGTAGGGCCGGAGGTGTTCGAGCAGTACTTC,CASSVGPEVFEQYF
TRBV4-3,TRBJ2-5,NA,NA,TGCGCCAGCAGCCCGGACATGGGGACCCAGTACTTC,CASSPDMGTQYF
TRBV4-3,TRBJ2-7,NA,NA,TGCGCCAGCAGCCAAGATTACGGCTTTACGGCCTACGAGCAGTACTTC,CASSQDYGFTAYEQYF
TRBV18,TRBJ2-7,few,NA,TGTGCCAGCTCTGCGGGCTACGAGCAGTACTTC,CASSAGYEQYF
TRBV24-1,TRBJ2-3,NA,NA,TGTGCCACCAGTCTGGCGGGCGCTAGCACAGATACGCAGTATTTT,CATSLAGASTDTQYF
TRBV12-3/TRBV12-4,TRBJ2-1,NA,TRBD2,TGTGCCAGCAGTTTATGGAGCGGGAGCTACAATGAGCAGTTCTTC,CASSLWSGSYNEQFF
TRBV6-2/TRBV6-3,TRBJ1-2,NA,TRBD1,TGTGCCAGCGGACAGGGAGGGTTAAGATATGGCTACACCTTC,CASGQGGLRYGYTF
TRBV7-6,TRBJ2-3,NA,TRBD2,TGTGCCAGCAGCTTACTAGCGGGCACAGATACGCAGTATTTT,CASSLLAGTDTQYF
TRBV11-1,TRBJ2-7,NA,NA,TGTGCCAGCAGCTTGGCTGGCTACGAGCAGTACTTC,CASSLAGYEQYF
TRBV11-2,TRBJ1-1,NA,NA,TGTGCCAGCAGCTTACCCTCAGTAGGCCTCATGAACACTGAAGCTTTCTTT,CASSLPSVGLMNTEAFF
TRBV6-5,TRBJ2-2,few,TRBD1,TGTGCCAGCAGTTACTTGTGGACAGGGCTTAACACCGGGGAGCTGTTTTTT,CASSYLWTGLNTGELFF
TRBV28,TRBJ2-2,few,TRBD1,TGTGCCAGCAGTTCCCCGGGACAGCGAAACACCGGGGAGCTGTTTTTT,CASSSPGQRNTGELFF
TRBV4-3,TRBJ2-1,NA,TRBD1,TGCGCCAGCAGCCAAGCGGGACAGGGCCCCTGGGAGCAGTTCTTC,CASSQAGQGPWEQFF
TRBV7-2,TRBJ1-2,many,NA,TGTGCCAGCAGCTTAGCCCAATCCGGATGGTATGGCTACACCTTC,CASSLAQSGWYGYTF
TRBV20-1,TRBJ2-7,few,NA,TGCAGTGCTAGTAGCCCCTTAGGACTTTCCTACGAGCAGTACTTC,CSASSPLGLSYEQYF
TRBV6-5,TRBJ1-1,few,NA,TGTGCCAGCAGTTTCACTTTCCCAGCTACTGAAGCTTTCTTT,CASSFTFPATEAFF
TRBV20-1,TRBJ1-2,few,NA,TGCAGTGCTAGTTCGGGGGTTGGCTATGGCTACACCTTC,CSASSGVGYGYTF
TRBV7-8,TRBJ1-2,NA,TRBD1,TGTGCCAGCAGCTTGCGGACAGGGACTAACTATGGCTACACCTTC,CASSLRTGTNYGYTF
TRBV6-2/TRBV6-3,TRBJ2-2,NA,NA,TGTGCCACGGGACGGACGAACACCGGGGAGCTGTTTTTT,CATGRTNTGELFF
TRBV20-1,TRBJ2-7,NA,TRBD2,TGCAGTGCTAGGACTAGCGGGAGCTACGAGCAGTACTTC,CSARTSGSYEQYF
TRBV10-1,TRBJ2-1,medium-sized,NA,TGCGCCAGCAGTGAGCACAACGGACCGGGCTCCCGGGAGCAGTTCTTC,CASSEHNGPGSREQFF
TRBV20-1,TRBJ1-2,many,NA,TGCAGTGCTTCCCGGGGGCACGGCTACACCTTC,CSASRGHGYTF
TRBV10-3,TRBJ1-5,NA,NA,TGTGCCAGCGGATTGGGCGTTGGTAGCAATCAGCCCCAGCATTTT,CASGLGVGSNQPQHF
TRBV28,TRBJ2-7,once,NA,TGTGCCAGCAGTTTCTGGGGGAACTCCTACGAGCAGTACTTC,CASSFWGNSYEQYF
TRBV5-1,TRBJ2-3,many,TRBD2,TGCGCCAGCAGCCACTCAGCGGGAGGACCCACAGATACGCAGTATTTT,CASSHSAGGPTDTQYF
TRBV7-9,TRBJ1-2,few,NA,TGTGCCAGCAGCTTAAGGACACAGGGCTACACCTTC,CASSLRTQGYTF
TRBV11-2,TRBJ1-2,many,NA,TGTGCCAGCAGCTTATCAGGCTATGGCTACACCTTC,CASSLSGYGYTF
TRBV10-3,TRBJ1-5,many,NA,TGTGCCATCAGTGACAGGGGAAGCAATCAGCCCCAGCATTTT,CAISDRGSNQPQHF
TRBV4-3,TRBJ2-1,NA,TRBD2,TGCGCCAGCAGCCAAGTACCTAGCGGCAACAATGAGCAGTTCTTC,CASSQVPSGNNEQFF
TRBV7-2,TRBJ2-1,NA,TRBD2,TGTGCCAGCAGCCGTAGGTGGACTAGCGGCAATGAGCAGTTCTTC,CASSRRWTSGNEQFF
TRBV10-1,TRBJ1-5,NA,NA,TGCGCCAGCAGAGCGGACAGAGACCGCAATCAGCCCCAGCATTTT,CASRADRDRNQPQHF
TRBV7-9,TRBJ1-4,NA,TRBD1,TGTGCCAGTAGCTTATTACAGGGGGCAGGAAAACTGTTTTTT,CASSLLQGAGKLFF
TRBV20-1,TRBJ1-1,few,NA,TGCAGTGCTAGCCGGCCCGACCGTCGTTTCTTT,CSASRPDRRFF